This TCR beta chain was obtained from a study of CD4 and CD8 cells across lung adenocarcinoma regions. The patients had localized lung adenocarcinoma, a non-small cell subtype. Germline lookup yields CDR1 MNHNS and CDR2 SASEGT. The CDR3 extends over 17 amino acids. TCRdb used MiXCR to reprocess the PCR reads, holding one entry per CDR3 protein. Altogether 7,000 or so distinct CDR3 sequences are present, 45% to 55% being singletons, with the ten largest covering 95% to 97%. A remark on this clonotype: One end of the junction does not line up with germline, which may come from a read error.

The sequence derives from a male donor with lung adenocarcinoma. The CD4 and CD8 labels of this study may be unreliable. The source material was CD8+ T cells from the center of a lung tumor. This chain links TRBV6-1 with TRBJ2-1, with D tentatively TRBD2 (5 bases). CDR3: CASREASGELRGNEQFF. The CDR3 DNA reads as TGTGCCAGCAGGGAAGCCTCCGGGGAGCTACGGGGCAATGAGCAGTTCTTC.